Shown below are 8 T cell receptor beta chains from a single sample sequenced in a study of T cell responses to AZD1222 COVID-19 vaccine. Profiling relied on immunoSEQ multiplex PCR, and the TCRdb table lists in-frame clones only, not all of them. The sample yields tens of thousands of clones, roughly 86% seen once. The source was peripheral blood, collected on day 0 of MenACWY control vaccination. The receptors come from an adult in good health.

DNA for the CDR3: TGTGCCAGCAGCCAATCACAGTCAAGCAATCAGCCCCAGCATTTT. Translated: CASSQSQSSNQPQHF. This sequence joins TRBV14 and TRBJ1-5; no definite D call. This CDR3 spans 15 amino acids. Deletions cut 2 bases from V and 1 base from J, with 9 bases between. Looked up from germline, CDR1 is SGHDN and CDR2 is FVKESK.

This chain joins TRBV6-5 and TRBJ1-1, with 9 bases identical to TRBD1. The CDR3 sequence is 14 residues long. Germline CDR1 MNHEY, CDR2 SVGAGI. V shed 6 bases and J 12 bases; nucleotides not matched to a gene: 14. For the CDR3, the DNA is TGTGCCAGCAGGACAGGGGGGCGTAGGGATGGGACTTTCTTT. It encodes CASRTGGRRDGTFF.

The chain links TRBV6-2 or TRBV6-3 to TRBJ2-7; D gene unclear. The germline V gene encodes CDR1 MNHEY and CDR2 SVGEGT. Deletions cut 0 bases from V and 1 base from J, with 13 bases between. This CDR3 is built from 16 residues. The CDR3: CASSYSNFQQSYEQYF. The CDR3 nucleotides read TGTGCCAGCAGTTACTCGAATTTCCAACAGTCCTACGAGCAGTACTTC.

CDR3 sequence: CSASLRESTDTQYF. CDR3 coding DNA: TGCAGTGCTAGTTTACGGGAAAGCACAGATACGCAGTATTTT. This chain links TRBV20-1 with TRBJ2-3, with D maybe TRBD2 (5 bases). CDR3 length equals 14 residues. Germline loops: CDR1 DFQATT, CDR2 SNEGSKA (reference sequence). The V gene lost 3 bases and the J gene lost 0 bases, with 10 bases spanning the gap.

The chain uses TRBV29-1 and TRBJ1-3; D may be TRBD1 (6 bases). The V gene's germline CDR1 is SQVTM and CDR2 ANQGSEA. V was pared by 5 bases and J by 0 bases, with 11 bases between. The CDR3 loop spans 14 amino acids. The CDR3 DNA reads TGCAGCGTTTCCACAGGGAGCTCTGGAAACACCATATATTTT. As protein: CSVSTGSSGNTIYF.

J is TRBJ1-4 and V is TRBV19, with 7 bases lining up with TRBD1. The germline CDR1 and CDR2 sequences are LNHDA and SQIVND (reference sequence). V shed 4 bases and J 6 bases; nucleotides not matched to a gene: 5. The CDR3 is 14 amino acids. The CDR3 loop reads CASSTSTGHEKLFF. CDR3 coding DNA: TGTGCCAGTAGTACATCGACAGGGCATGAAAAACTGTTTTTT.

The chain joins TRBV3-1 (or the pseudogene TRBV3-2) to TRBJ1-1; tentative D call: TRBD1 (6 bases). The CDR3 length is 14 residues. V dropped 4 bases and J dropped 2 bases, with 11 bases sitting between them. CDR1 is LGHDT, CDR2 YNNKEL, per germline (reference sequence). The CDR3 DNA follows: TGTGCCAGCAGCCCTTTGACAGGAAACACTGAAGCTTTCTTT. Translated: CASSPLTGNTEAFF.

The chain is built from TRBV7-2 and TRBJ1-3, with 8 positions matching TRBD1. J was trimmed by 4 bases and V by 5 bases; bases with no gene match: 4. Germline V CDR1 and CDR2: SGHTA, FQGNSA. The CDR3 consists of 14 residues. CDR3 in amino acids: CASSPGQGGNTIYF. The CDR3 coding sequence is TGTGCCAGCAGCCCAGGACAGGGAGGAAACACCATATATTTT. The entire variable domain, with the rest obtained from reference TRBV7-2 and TRBJ1-3, is as follows: GAGVSQSPSNKVTEKGKDVELRCDPISGHTALYWYRQSLGQGLEFLIYFQGNSAPDKSGLPSDRFSAERTGGSVSTLTIQRTQQEDSAVYLCASSPGQGGNTIYFGEGSWLTVV.